Below, one T cell receptor beta chain is given with its context. Its target is unknown. The read falls 3 residues short of the CDR3 end, and the missing part is taken from the germline J gene. These data belong to a study of T cells in women clearing cervical HPV infection. General study results and limits: Unknown T-cell numbers per sample may underlie the richness differences.

Only in-frame clones appear in the TCRdb table, and some are missing; sequencing was by immunoSEQ multiplex PCR. The sample includes roughly 20,000 clones. V dropped 4 bases and J dropped 5 bases, with 17 bases sitting between them. This CDR3 spans 15 amino acids. Germline V gene lookup returns CDR1 LNHDA and CDR2 SQIVND (reference sequence). The specimen was blood buffy coat. The chain couples TRBV19 to TRBJ1-1; D is perhaps TRBD1 (5 bases). This TCR came from a woman between 18 and 70 years old with a cervical HPV16 infection that either progressed to CIN3+ or cleared (not recorded which). Incomplete CDR3 DNA: TGTGCCAGTAGTAACCTCGGGGGAGTAAGAACTGAA. This sequence encodes CASSNLGGVRTE. The full CDR3 reads CASSNLGGVRTEAFF.